A single TCR beta chain is shown here with its context. Its cognate antigen is unknown. The source of the sample is a study of T cells in Graves' hyperthyroidism and ophthalmopathy. Study observations and caveats: Blood held most thyroid clonotypes expanded above 0.001 frequency.

Amplification targeted TCR beta CDR3 regions from RNA transcripts. In the first-round RT-PCR of the TCR CDR3, the HTBI primer set was used. One entry per CDR3 protein, called by TCRdb with MiXCR from the multiplex PCR reads. The repertoire holds 150,000 or so distinct CDR3 sequences, with around 20% as singletons. The CDR3 runs to 15 residues. Germline V CDR1 and CDR2: SGHVS, FQNEAQ. V gave up 4 bases and J gave up 2 bases; unmatched junction bases: 7. The chain employs TRBV7-8 and TRBJ2-7; 8 bases are a match to TRBD2. The source material was blood. This clonotype originated in a woman between 45 and 60 years old with Graves' hyperthyroidism that later progressed to Graves' ophthalmopathy. As DNA, the CDR3 is TGTGCCAGCAGCTCCGGGGGGGTTAGAGCCTACGAGCAGTACTTC. Translated: CASSSGGVRAYEQYF.